The clone carrying this T cell receptor (beta chain) came up a few times. Its target is unknown. CDR3 length equals 15 residues. V gave up 4 bases and J gave up 2 bases; unmatched junction bases: 7. The V gene's germline CDR1 is SGHRS and CDR2 YFSETQ. The data derive from a study of T-cell memory formation after mild COVID-19. Study observations and caveats: From day 15 to 85, contracting clones were balanced between CD4 and CD8, whereas later expanders leaned toward CD4+.

MiXCR was run by TCRdb on the 5' RACE reads, yielding one entry per CDR3 protein. The table records more than 300,000 distinct CDR3 sequences, roughly 13% of them present only once. What was sequenced was PBMCs or a T cell subset sorted from them (not recorded which). This receptor was taken from a man aged 18 to 29 who had mild COVID-19 (a few samples of this study predate the infection). Cell type and time point are not known. The chain employs TRBV5-1 and TRBJ2-5; 8 positions agree with TRBD2. CDR3 in DNA: TGCGCCAGCAGCAAATGGACTAGCCGACAAGAGACCCAGTACTTC. Translation gives CASSKWTSRQETQYF.